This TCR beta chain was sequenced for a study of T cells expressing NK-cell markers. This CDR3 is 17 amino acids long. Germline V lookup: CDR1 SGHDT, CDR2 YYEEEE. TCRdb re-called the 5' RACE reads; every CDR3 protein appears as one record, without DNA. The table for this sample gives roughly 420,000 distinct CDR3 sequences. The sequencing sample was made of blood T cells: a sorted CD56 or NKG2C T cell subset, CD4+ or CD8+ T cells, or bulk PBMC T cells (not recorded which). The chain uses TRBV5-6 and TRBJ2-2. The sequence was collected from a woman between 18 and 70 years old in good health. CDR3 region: CASSSILGRANTGELFF.